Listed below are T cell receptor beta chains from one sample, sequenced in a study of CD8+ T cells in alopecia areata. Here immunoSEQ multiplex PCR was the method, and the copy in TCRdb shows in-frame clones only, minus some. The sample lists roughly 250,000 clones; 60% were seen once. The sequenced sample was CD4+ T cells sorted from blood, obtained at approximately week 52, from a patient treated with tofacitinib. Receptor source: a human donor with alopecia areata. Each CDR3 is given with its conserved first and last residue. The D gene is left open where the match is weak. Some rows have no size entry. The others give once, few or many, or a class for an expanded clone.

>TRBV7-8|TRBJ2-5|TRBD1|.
CASSLATGGGETQYF
TGTGCCAGCAGCTTAGCCACAGGGGGCGGAGAGACCCAGTACTTC
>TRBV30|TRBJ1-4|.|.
CAWSVPGNEKLFF
TGTGCCTGGAGTGTACCGGGAAATGAAAAACTGTTTTTT
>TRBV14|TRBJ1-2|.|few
CASSRDDWYGYTF
TGTGCCAGCAGCCGAGATGATTGGTATGGCTACACCTTC
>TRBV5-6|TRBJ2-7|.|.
CASSLAPGQPEQYF
TGTGCCAGCAGCTTGGCCCCCGGACAACCTGAGCAGTACTTC
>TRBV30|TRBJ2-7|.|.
CAWSVQGIEQYF
TGTGCCTGGAGTGTACAGGGCATCGAGCAGTACTTC
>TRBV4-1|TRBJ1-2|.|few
CASSQEGGYGYTF
TGCGCCAGCAGCCAAGAGGGGGGCTATGGCTACACCTTC
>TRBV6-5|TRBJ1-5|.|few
CASSLTPQRPQHF
TGTGCCAGCAGTTTAACCCCCCAGAGGCCCCAGCATTTT
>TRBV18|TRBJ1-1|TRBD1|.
CASSNSGGNTEAFF
TGTGCCAGCTCAAACTCAGGGGGCAACACTGAAGCTTTCTTT
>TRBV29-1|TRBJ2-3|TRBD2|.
CSVGGSGGTDTQYF
TGCAGCGTTGGGGGTAGCGGGGGCACAGATACGCAGTATTTT
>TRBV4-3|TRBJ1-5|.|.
CASSQDGRVISPGWQPQHF
TGCGCCAGCAGCCAAGATGGTCGAGTTATAAGTCCTGGGTGGCAGCCCCAGCATTTT
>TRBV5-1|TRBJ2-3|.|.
CASSPPTLDTQYF
TGCGCCAGCAGCCCGCCCACATTAGATACGCAGTATTTT
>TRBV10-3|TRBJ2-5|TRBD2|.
CAIRGGSGQETQYF
TGTGCCATCAGGGGAGGGAGCGGGCAAGAGACCCAGTACTTC
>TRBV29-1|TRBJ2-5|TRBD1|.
CSVDRRTGGVGETQYF
TGCAGCGTTGATCGCCGGACAGGGGGCGTTGGAGAGACCCAGTACTTC
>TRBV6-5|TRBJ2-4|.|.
CASSYRGVLAKNIQYF
TGTGCCAGCAGTTACAGAGGGGTACTAGCCAAAAACATTCAGTACTTC
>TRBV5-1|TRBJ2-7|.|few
CASSPDPASLYEQYF
TGCGCCAGCAGCCCGGACCCAGCATCCCTTTACGAGCAGTACTTC
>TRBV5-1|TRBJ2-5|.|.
CASNREVPETQYF
TGCGCCAGTAACAGGGAGGTGCCAGAGACCCAGTACTTC
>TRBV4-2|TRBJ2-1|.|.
CASSKGRPSYNEQFF
TGTGCCAGCAGCAAGGGGAGGCCGTCCTACAATGAGCAGTTCTTC
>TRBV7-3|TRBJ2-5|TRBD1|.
CASSSGTGGEGRETQYF
TGTGCCAGCAGCTCAGGGACAGGGGGCGAGGGACGCGAGACCCAGTACTTC
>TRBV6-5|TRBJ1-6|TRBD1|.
CASSYSIGTGGSPLHF
TGTGCCAGCAGTTACTCGATCGGGACAGGGGGTTCACCCCTCCACTTT
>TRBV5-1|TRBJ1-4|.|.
CASSLDRAEEKLFF
TGCGCCAGCAGCTTGGACAGGGCAGAAGAAAAACTGTTTTTT
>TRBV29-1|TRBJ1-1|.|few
CSVERTPNTEAFF
TGCAGCGTTGAGAGGACGCCGAACACTGAAGCTTTCTTT
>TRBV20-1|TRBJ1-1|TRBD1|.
CSVLPGQGAFF
TGCAGTGTCCTTCCGGGACAGGGGGCTTTCTTT
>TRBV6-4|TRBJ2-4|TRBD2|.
CASSDMWGGIQYF
TGTGCCAGCAGTGACATGTGGGGGGGCATTCAGTACTTC
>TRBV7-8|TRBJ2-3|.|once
CASSLIDRSSTDTQYF
TGTGCCAGCAGCTTAATAGACCGGAGCAGCACAGATACGCAGTATTTT
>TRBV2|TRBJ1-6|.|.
CASRVTNSPLHF
TGTGCCAGCAGGGTAACCAATTCACCCCTCCACTTT
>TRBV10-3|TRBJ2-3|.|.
CAISVPGAGDTQYF
TGTGCCATCAGTGTTCCGGGGGCTGGAGATACGCAGTATTTT
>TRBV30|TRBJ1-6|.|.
CAWSVTGLERSPLHF
TGTGCCTGGAGTGTTACAGGGCTCGAACGTTCACCCCTCCACTTT
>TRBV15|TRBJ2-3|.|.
CATRRDHTDTQYF
TGTGCCACCAGGAGGGACCACACAGATACGCAGTATTTT